The clone carrying this T cell receptor beta chain was counted ten times or more. Its antigen is unidentified. Regarding time point: newly diagnosed GD, antithyroid drugs for less than 3 months. Scientists built the TCR library using RNA that was extracted from PBMCs. This CDR3 contains 15 residues. V dropped 6 bases and J dropped 2 bases, with 16 bases sitting between them. Germline V gene lookup returns CDR1 MNHNS and CDR2 SASEGT. The data were taken from a study of regulatory T cells in long-lasting Graves disease. Study at large: For under 3 months, newly diagnosed Graves' patients had been taking antithyroid drugs.

Study observations and caveats: Only peripheral blood was studied, not thyroid tissue. With persistent disease, TRBV28, TRBJ1-2 and TRBJ2-5 were the favored segments.

Both iRepertoire HTBI primers and Arm-PCR of CDR3 regions were used to build the TCR beta libraries. From the multiplex PCR reads, TCRdb called clonotypes with MiXCR, one entry per CDR3 protein. The sample includes more than 400,000 distinct CDR3 sequences, about 17% seen only once; the top ten take approximately 11%. In addition, the sample was reused for a study of T cells in Graves' hyperthyroidism and ophthalmopathy. That paper notes: Also found in blood were most expanded thyroid clonotypes above 0.001.

The material sequenced was peripheral blood mononuclear cells (PBMCs), taken at new diagnosis, from a patient treated with antithyroid drugs. The source of this sequence is a woman in her 30s with Graves disease. This sequence joins TRBV6-1 and TRBJ1-2, with D hard to call. The CDR3: CASSSLSRWNYGYTF. In nucleotides, the CDR3 is TGTGCCAGCAGCTCGTTGAGTCGGTGGAACTATGGCTACACCTTC.